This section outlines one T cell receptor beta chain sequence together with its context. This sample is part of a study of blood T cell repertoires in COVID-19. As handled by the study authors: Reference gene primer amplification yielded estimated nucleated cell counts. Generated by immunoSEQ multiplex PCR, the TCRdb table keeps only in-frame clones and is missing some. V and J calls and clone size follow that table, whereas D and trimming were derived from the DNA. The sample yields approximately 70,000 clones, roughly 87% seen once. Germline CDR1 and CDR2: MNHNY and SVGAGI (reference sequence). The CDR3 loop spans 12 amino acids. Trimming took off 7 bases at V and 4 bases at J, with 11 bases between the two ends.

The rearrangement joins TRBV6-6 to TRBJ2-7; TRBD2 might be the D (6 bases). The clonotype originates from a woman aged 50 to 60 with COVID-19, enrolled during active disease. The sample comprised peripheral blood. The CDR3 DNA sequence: TGTGCCAGCAAGGAGGGAAGGTACGAGCAGTACTTC. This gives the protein CASKEGRYEQYF.